The 15 T cell receptor beta chains in this list originate from one sample, sequenced in a study of T cell repertoires in cytomegalovirus infection. These TCRs are of unknown antigen specificity. TCRdb re-analysed the reads in MiXCR, keeping a single row per CDR3 protein. Among some 500,000 distinct CDR3 sequences listed, 40% were seen once. Sequences were derived from cultured PBMCs, sampled from culture after CMV antigen stimulation. The receptors here all came from a human donor in good health (CMV status not recorded). Some clones in this sample may be carry-over from other donors' samples.

This clonotype showed up many times. The rearrangement uses TRBV7-6 and TRBJ2-1; 11 bases fit TRBD2. Germline assignment: CDR1 SGHVS and CDR2 FNYEAQ. Trimming took 5 bases from V and 10 from J; bases not matched to a gene: 10. The CDR3 contains 15 residues. The DNA for the CDR3 is TGTGCCAGCAGCCCTGTAGCGGGAGGGAACGGGGAGCAGTTCTTC. Protein product: CASSPVAGGNGEQFF.

J is TRBJ1-1 and V is TRBV6-6, with D perhaps matching TRBD1 (6 bases). V was cut by 0 bases and J by 1 base, with 12 bases left in between. This CDR3 contains 16 residues. From germline, CDR1 is MNHNY and CDR2 SVGAGI (reference sequence). For the CDR3, the DNA is TGTGCCAGCAGTTACTCGATGGGGGCAGCGAACACTGAAGCTTTCTTT. It yields the protein CASSYSMGAANTEAFF.

This clonotype has more than one count but fewer than ten. CDR3 region: CASSLPLNNLAVAGANVLTF. The CDR3 bases are TGTGCCAGCAGTTTGCCCCTGAATAATCTGGCCGTAGCTGGGGCCAACGTCCTGACTTTC. The V and J genes are TRBV6-1 and TRBJ2-6; the D is unclear. CDR1 is MNHNS and CDR2 is SASEGT in the germline V gene. V lost 5 bases to trimming and J lost 2 bases, with 25 bases between them. There are 20 residues in the CDR3.

This clonotype was picked up one time. The CDR3 reads CASAPPAGYYNEQFF. In DNA, the CDR3 is TGTGCCAGCGCCCCCCCTGCGGGCTACTACAATGAGCAGTTCTTC. This sequence joins TRBV11-2 and TRBJ2-1, with a possible D match to TRBD2 (5 bases). This CDR3 comprises 15 residues. Trimming cost V 8 bases and J 3 bases, with 17 bases left between them. The germline V gene has CDR1 SGHAT and CDR2 FQNNGV.

This clonotype came up a few times. The rearrangement links TRBV7-8 to TRBJ2-7; D may correspond to TRBD1 or TRBD2 (5 bases each). The V and J ends lost 5 bases and 2 bases respectively, with 13 bases between them. The CDR3 has 14 residues. In germline, CDR1 is SGHVS, CDR2 FQNEAQ. In DNA, the CDR3 is TGTGCCAGCAGCCTTGGGACGGTCCCCTACGAGCAGTACTTC. It codes for CASSLGTVPYEQYF.

The J gene is TRBJ2-1, the V gene TRBV2; D is possibly TRBD1 (5 bases). CDR1 and CDR2 (germline): SNHLY, FYNNEI. This CDR3 contains 11 residues. Trimming left V 7 bases short and J 9 bases short, with 10 bases between. The CDR3 DNA follows: TGTGCCAGCATTCAGGGCCGTGAGCAGTTCTTC. Translation gives CASIQGREQFF.

The V call is TRBV7-2, the J call TRBJ2-1; 12 bases agree with TRBD2. V shed 4 bases, J shed 11 bases, and the junction held 3 bases outside the gene matches. The CDR3 totals 13 residues. Germline V gene sequence: CDR1 SGHTA, CDR2 FQGNSA. For the CDR3, the DNA is TGTGCCAGCAGCTCCCTAGCGGGGGGGCAGCAGTTCTTC. Its translation: CASSSLAGGQQFF.

This clonotype was observed a handful of times. The CDR3 loop is CASSLRTGANTGELFF. The CDR3 coding sequence is TGTGCCAGCAGCCTCCGGACAGGGGCGAACACCGGGGAGCTGTTTTTT. This chain uses TRBV7-2 with TRBJ2-2; 9 bases fit TRBD1. Trimming removed 5 bases from V and 0 bases from J; junction bases left unmatched: 4. The V gene's germline CDR1 is SGHTA and CDR2 FQGNSA. The length of the CDR3 is 16 residues.

The rearrangement joins TRBV12-3 or TRBV12-4 to TRBJ2-5, with D possibly called TRBD1 or TRBD2 (6 bases each). The V and J ends lost 4 bases and 4 bases respectively, with 22 bases between them. The CDR3 is 17 residues long. Written as DNA, the CDR3 is TGTGCCAGCAGTTCTATCCGACAGGCACAGGGAGGAGAGACCCAGTACTTC. Its translation: CASSSIRQAQGGETQYF.

This clonotype has only a few counts. The rearrangement links TRBV7-2 to TRBJ1-6; D unresolved. Trimming stripped 5 bases from V and 6 bases from J, with 8 bases between. Germline CDR1 reads SGHTA; CDR2 reads FQGNSA. CDR3 length equals 13 residues. CDR3 loop: CASSRKTNSPLHF. In DNA, the CDR3 is TGTGCCAGCAGCCGAAAGACTAATTCACCCCTCCACTTT.

A few counts support this clonotype. The CDR3 DNA follows: TGTGCCAGCAGCCCCGGTCCGGACAGGGGGATAAAATCACCCCTCCACTTT. Its protein product is CASSPGPDRGIKSPLHF. The chain has TRBV7-9 and TRBJ1-6; the match to TRBD1 covers 10 bases. Trimming removed 5 bases from V and 10 bases from J; junction bases left unmatched: 14. The CDR3 has 17 residues. Germline values: CDR1 SEHNR, CDR2 FQNEAQ (reference sequence).

This clonotype was detected only a few times. V and J are TRBV6-6 and TRBJ2-7; D remains ambiguous. The ends were cut back, 4 bases at V and 5 bases at J, with 9 bases in the middle. The CDR3 covers 12 residues. The V gene's germline CDR1 is MNHNY and CDR2 SVGAGI (reference sequence). CDR3 in DNA: TGTGCCAGCAGTTCGCTTGGGAACGAGCAGTACTTC. It specifies CASSSLGNEQYF.

The chain couples TRBV7-2 to TRBJ2-6, with TRBD2 identical over 7 bases. CDR3 length: 15 amino acids. Trimming at V came to 8 bases and at J to 2 bases, leaving 6 bases not matched to a gene. Germline CDR1 SGHTA, CDR2 FQGNSA. The CDR3 DNA sequence: TGTGCCAGCTCACGGGGGGACGCTGGGGCCAACGTCCTGACTTTC. It yields the protein CASSRGDAGANVLTF.

The chain joins TRBV7-6 to TRBJ2-1, with a weak D call TRBD1 (7 bases). The CDR3 runs to 13 residues. Germline CDR1 is SGHVS and CDR2 is FNYEAQ. V gave up 5 bases and J gave up 6 bases, with 11 bases separating them. CDR3 coding DNA: TGTGCCAGCAGCAACAGGGGAGGCAATGAGCAGTTCTTC. Translating it yields CASSNRGGNEQFF.

This rearrangement joins TRBV7-9 to TRBJ2-7; possibly TRBD2 for D (7 bases). In germline, CDR1 is SEHNR, CDR2 FQNEAQ (reference sequence). The CDR3 contains 16 residues. Trimming took off 8 bases at V and 4 bases at J, with 24 bases between the two ends. For the CDR3, the DNA is TGTGCCAGCGGAATGGGAGGGGCACGGGGGCCTTACGAGCAGTACTTC. Its translation is CASGMGGARGPYEQYF.